The 4 T cell receptor beta chains listed next were all sequenced from one sample in a study of neurological immune-mediated disorders. MiXCR, applied by TCRdb to the 5' RACE reads, yields one record per CDR3 protein. The sample contains about 70,000 distinct CDR3 sequences, about 3% of which appear only once. The sample taken for sequencing was PBMCs. The receptor set was obtained from a woman aged 45 to 65 with multiple sclerosis.

Of note for this clonotype: Since a much larger clone is just one base distant, this may be a read error. This chain links TRBV12-3 or TRBV12-4 with TRBJ1-6, with 7 bases identical to TRBD1. The CDR3 is 15 amino acids. The CDR3, as DNA: TGTGCCAGCAGTCCTGGGGCAGGGGGTCCGTCACCCCTCAACTTT. Amino acid sequence: CASSPGAGGPSPLNF.

This clonotype came up many times. CDR3: CASRGGGGRAYEQYF. The CDR3 nucleotides read TGTGCCAGCAGGGGTGGAGGCGGGAGGGCCTACGAGCAGTACTTC. The chain uses TRBV28 and TRBJ2-7; 9 bases are shared with TRBD2. CDR1 is MDHEN, CDR2 SYDVKM, per germline. The trim removed 6 bases at V and 2 bases at J, leaving 8 bases unmatched. CDR3 length: 15 amino acids.

Many counts were recorded for this clonotype. An end of the junction does not agree with germline; a read error may underlie this. The CDR3 sequence is CDSSTTAGEAFF. CDR3 DNA: TGTGACAGCAGCACTACCGCAGGGGAAGCTTTCTTT. The chain links TRBV5-6 to TRBJ1-1, with D possibly TRBD1 on 5 matching bases. Germline V gives CDR1 SGHDT, CDR2 YYEEEE. The CDR3 consists of 12 residues. The whole variable domain, remainder taken from reference TRBV5-6 and TRBJ1-1, is DAGVTQSPTHLIKTRGQQVTLRCSPKSGHDTVSWYQQALGQGPQFIFQYYEEEERQRGNFPDRFSGHQFPNYSSELNVNALLLGDSALYLCDSSTTAGEAFFGQGTRLTVV.

This clonotype occurred many times. This sequence joins TRBV20-1 and TRBJ2-3; 16 positions match TRBD2. This CDR3 has 16 residues. Trimming removed 3 bases from V and 6 bases from J; junction bases left unmatched: 6. Germline V lookup: CDR1 DFQATT, CDR2 SNEGSKA (reference sequence). The CDR3 spells CSASLGLAGGHDTQYF. The CDR3 bases are TGCAGTGCTAGTCTGGGACTAGCGGGGGGGCACGATACGCAGTATTTT.